What follows describes a single TCR beta chain. No antigen is known for it. The record originates from a study of cytomegalovirus exposure and HLA in healthy donors. V lost 0 bases to trimming and J lost 7 bases; unmatched junction nucleotides: 11. Germline assignment: CDR1 SGHRS and CDR2 YFSETQ. There are 17 residues in the CDR3. Study conclusions and caveats: Investigators reported 150 to 200 TCR beta chains as tied to cytomegalovirus. For most TCR beta V segments, an earlier analysis put the productive rate at about 90% or about 30% of the time.

When sampled, the donors appeared nominally healthy, though they likely had unrecorded immune exposures. PCR employed 60 Vbeta and 13 Jbeta primers. TCRdb's copy holds only in-frame clones and misses some; the assay was immunoSEQ multiplex PCR. This table holds about 160,000 clones, 70% found once. Material: PBMCs. This sequence originates from a man aged 18 to 29 in good health and CMV-seropositive. The V gene is TRBV5-1, the J gene TRBJ1-3; 9 bases agree with TRBD1. CDR3 amino acids: CASSLEWDVGQGNTIYF. CDR3 coding DNA: TGCGCCAGCAGCTTGGAATGGGACGTCGGACAGGGGAACACCATATATTTT. Full variable domain (rest looked up from reference TRBV5-1 and TRBJ1-3): KAGVTQTPRYLIKTRGQQVTLSCSPISGHRSVSWYQQTPGQGLQFLFEYFSETQRNKGNFPGRFSGRQFSNSRSEMNVSTLELGDSALYLCASSLEWDVGQGNTIYFGEGSWLTVV.